This is a list of T cell receptor beta chains from one sample in a study of spatial heterogeneity in lung cancer. From the 5' RACE reads, TCRdb called clonotypes with MiXCR, one entry per CDR3 protein. The sample contains 8,500 to 14,000 distinct CDR3 sequences, roughly a tenth of which appear only once. This material consisted of PBMCs, taken at follow-up. The receptors originated from a female donor with early-stage non-small cell lung cancer. The CDR3 runs from the conserved cysteine through the conserved F or W. Fields, in order: J gene, V gene, clone size, D gene, CDR3 protein, CDR3 DNA. D genes are given only for firm matches. Size is omitted from some rows. Given values are once, few, many or a class for expanded clones.

J: TRBJ1-4; V: TRBV7-2; size: NA; D: TRBD1; CDR3: CASSFGQGRTNEKLFF; DNA: TGTGCCAGCAGCTTTGGACAGGGAAGGACTAATGAAAAACTGTTTTTT
J: TRBJ2-7; V: TRBV15; size: NA; D: NA; CDR3: CATSRDSSSWSSYEQYF; DNA: TGTGCCACCAGCAGAGATTCGTCTAGCTGGTCTTCCTACGAGCAGTACTTC
J: TRBJ2-1; V: TRBV2; size: many; D: NA; CDR3: CASSDPKEQFF; DNA: TGTGCCAGCAGTGACCCGAAGGAGCAGTTCTTC
J: TRBJ2-2; V: TRBV5-6; size: many; D: NA; CDR3: CATTLNFLTGELFF; DNA: TGTGCCACCACGCTCAACTTTCTCACCGGGGAGCTGTTTTTT
J: TRBJ1-5; V: TRBV28; size: few; D: NA; CDR3: CASSFNVNQPQHF; DNA: TGTGCCAGCAGTTTCAACGTCAATCAGCCCCAGCATTTT
J: TRBJ1-5; V: TRBV19; size: many; D: NA; CDR3: CASSIGRSNQPQHF; DNA: TGTGCCAGTAGTATTGGCAGGAGCAATCAGCCCCAGCATTTT
J: TRBJ2-7; V: TRBV10-3; size: many; D: TRBD2; CDR3: CAIRDTGLAGSYEQYF; DNA: TGTGCCATCAGGGACACAGGACTAGCGGGGTCCTACGAGCAGTACTTC
J: TRBJ2-3; V: TRBV20-1; size: many; D: TRBD1; CDR3: CSARDPWGDRARADTQYF; DNA: TGCAGTGCTAGAGATCCATGGGGAGACAGGGCAAGGGCAGATACGCAGTATTTT
J: TRBJ2-3; V: TRBV20-1; size: many; D: NA; CDR3: CSARSGLAPGGGTQYF; DNA: TGCAGTGCTAGAAGTGGCCTAGCCCCGGGAGGGGGCACGCAGTATTTT
J: TRBJ2-7; V: TRBV18; size: many; D: TRBD2; CDR3: CASSPETGGVYEQYF; DNA: TGTGCCAGCTCACCCGAGACGGGAGGGGTCTACGAGCAGTACTTC
J: TRBJ2-7; V: TRBV2; size: many; D: TRBD1; CDR3: CASSQDRANSYEQYF; DNA: TGTGCCAGCAGTCAGGACAGGGCGAACTCCTACGAGCAGTACTTC
J: TRBJ2-5; V: TRBV28; size: NA; D: NA; CDR3: CASRAPQSRETQYF; DNA: TGTGCCAGCAGGGCGCCACAGAGTCGAGAGACCCAGTACTTC
J: TRBJ1-5; V: TRBV5-1; size: many; D: TRBD1; CDR3: CASSPTGTADQPQHF; DNA: TGCGCCAGCAGCCCCACGGGGACAGCTGATCAGCCCCAGCATTTT
J: TRBJ2-6; V: TRBV11-2; size: NA; D: NA; CDR3: CASSPDPSGANVLTF; DNA: TGTGCCAGCAGCCCCGACCCTTCTGGGGCCAACGTCCTGACTTTC
J: TRBJ2-3; V: TRBV10-3; size: medium-sized; D: NA; CDR3: CAISEPPTRTQYF; DNA: TGTGCCATCAGTGAGCCTCCCACTCGAACGCAGTATTTT
J: TRBJ1-4; V: TRBV9; size: many; D: NA; CDR3: CASTPSRATNEKLFF; DNA: TGTGCCAGCACCCCCAGCAGGGCAACTAATGAAAAACTGTTTTTT
J: TRBJ2-7; V: TRBV27; size: NA; D: NA; CDR3: CASSLSGGPSYEQYF; DNA: TGTGCCAGCAGTTTATCGGGCGGGCCCTCCTACGAGCAGTACTTC
J: TRBJ1-1; V: TRBV28; size: few; D: TRBD1; CDR3: CASSPPGQGIQAFF; DNA: TGTGCCAGCAGTCCCCCGGGACAGGGGATACAAGCTTTCTTT
J: TRBJ1-1; V: TRBV5-8; size: many; D: TRBD1; CDR3: CASSLAPGGGTEAFF; DNA: TGTGCCAGCAGCTTGGCACCAGGGGGAGGCACTGAAGCTTTCTTT
J: TRBJ2-1; V: TRBV7-2; size: many; D: NA; CDR3: CASSLAGSRSYNEQFF; DNA: TGTGCCAGCAGCTTAGCCGGGAGTCGCTCCTACAATGAGCAGTTCTTC
J: TRBJ2-1; V: TRBV28; size: many; D: TRBD2; CDR3: CASSGAGGLRNEQFF; DNA: TGTGCCAGCTCAGGGGCGGGGGGCCTCCGGAATGAGCAGTTCTTC
J: TRBJ1-5; V: TRBV20-1; size: many; D: NA; CDR3: CSASLWGGPQHF; DNA: TGCAGTGCTAGTTTATGGGGTGGGCCCCAGCATTTT
J: TRBJ2-3; V: TRBV13; size: many; D: TRBD2; CDR3: CASSSSGTSGSTDTQYF; DNA: TGTGCCAGCAGCTCCTCTGGGACTAGCGGGAGCACAGATACGCAGTATTTT
J: TRBJ1-5; V: TRBV9; size: NA; D: TRBD1; CDR3: CASSLGTVGQPQHF; DNA: TGTGCCAGCAGCCTCGGGACAGTCGGTCAGCCCCAGCATTTT
J: TRBJ2-1; V: TRBV7-4; size: NA; D: NA; CDR3: CASSPSVVGSEQFF; DNA: TGTGCCAGCAGCCCCTCGGTGGTGGGGAGTGAGCAGTTCTTC
J: TRBJ2-1; V: TRBV27; size: many; D: NA; CDR3: CASSLGYEQFF; DNA: TGTGCCAGCAGTCTCGGTTATGAGCAGTTCTTC
J: TRBJ1-2; V: TRBV27; size: many; D: TRBD1; CDR3: CASSLRTGYGYTF; DNA: TGTGCCAGCAGTTTGAGGACAGGCTATGGCTACACCTTC
J: TRBJ2-1; V: TRBV6-2/TRBV6-3; size: NA; D: TRBD1; CDR3: CASSRKQGGNEQFF; DNA: TGTGCCAGCAGTCGTAAACAGGGGGGTAATGAGCAGTTCTTC
J: TRBJ2-7; V: TRBV6-2/TRBV6-3; size: many; D: NA; CDR3: CASRISYEQYF; DNA: TGTGCCAGCAGGATCTCCTACGAGCAGTACTTC
J: TRBJ2-1; V: TRBV7-2; size: NA; D: NA; CDR3: CASSAWIVHGQEEQFF; DNA: TGTGCCAGCAGCGCATGGATCGTCCATGGTCAGGAGGAGCAGTTCTTC
J: TRBJ2-3; V: TRBV5-8; size: many; D: TRBD1; CDR3: CASSAGTGQGKRTDTQYF; DNA: TGTGCCAGCAGCGCAGGGACGGGACAGGGGAAACGCACAGATACGCAGTATTTT
J: TRBJ2-3; V: TRBV7-9; size: many; D: NA; CDR3: CASSRTGTDTQYF; DNA: TGTGCCAGCAGCCGGACAGGCACAGATACGCAGTATTTT
J: TRBJ2-5; V: TRBV28; size: many; D: NA; CDR3: CASSLGLAARETQYF; DNA: TGTGCCAGCAGTTTGGGATTGGCCGCCAGAGAGACCCAGTACTTC
J: TRBJ1-5; V: TRBV20-1; size: few; D: TRBD1; CDR3: CSARYRDRKNQPQHF; DNA: TGCAGTGCTAGATACCGGGACAGGAAAAATCAGCCCCAGCATTTT
J: TRBJ2-1; V: TRBV20-1; size: many; D: TRBD1; CDR3: CSASPGQGNDEQFF; DNA: TGCAGTGCAAGTCCGGGACAGGGGAACGATGAGCAGTTCTTC